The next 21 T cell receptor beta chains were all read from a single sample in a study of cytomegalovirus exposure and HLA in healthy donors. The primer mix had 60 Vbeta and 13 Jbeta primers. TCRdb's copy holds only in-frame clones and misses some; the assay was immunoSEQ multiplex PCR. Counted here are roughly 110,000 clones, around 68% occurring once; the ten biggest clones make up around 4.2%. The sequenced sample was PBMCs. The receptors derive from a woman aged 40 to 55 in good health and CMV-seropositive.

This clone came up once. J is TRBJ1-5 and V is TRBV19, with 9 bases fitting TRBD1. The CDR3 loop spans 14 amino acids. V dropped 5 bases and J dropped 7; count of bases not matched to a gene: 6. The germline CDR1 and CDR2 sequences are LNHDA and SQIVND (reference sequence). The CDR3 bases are TGTGCCAGTAGTGTGACAGGGGGAGTGCAGCCCCAGCATTTT. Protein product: CASSVTGGVQPQHF.

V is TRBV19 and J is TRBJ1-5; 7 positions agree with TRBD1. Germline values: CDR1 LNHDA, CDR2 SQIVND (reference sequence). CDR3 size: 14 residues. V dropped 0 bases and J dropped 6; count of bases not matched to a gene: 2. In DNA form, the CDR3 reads TGTGCCAGTAGTATAGACAGGGGGATTCAGCCCCAGCATTTT. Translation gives CASSIDRGIQPQHF.

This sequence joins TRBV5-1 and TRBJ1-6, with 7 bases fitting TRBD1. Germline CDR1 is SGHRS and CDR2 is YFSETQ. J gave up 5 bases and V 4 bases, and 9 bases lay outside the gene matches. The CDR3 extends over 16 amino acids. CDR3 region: CASSLMGQLNNSPLHF. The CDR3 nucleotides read TGCGCCAGCAGCCTGATGGGACAGCTTAATAATTCACCCCTCCACTTT.

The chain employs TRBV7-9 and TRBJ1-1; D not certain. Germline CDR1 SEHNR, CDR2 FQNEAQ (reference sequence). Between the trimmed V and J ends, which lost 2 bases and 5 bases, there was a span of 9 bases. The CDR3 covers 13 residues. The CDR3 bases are TGTGCCAGCAGCTTAAAGGCACAGACTGAAGCTTTCTTT. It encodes CASSLKAQTEAFF. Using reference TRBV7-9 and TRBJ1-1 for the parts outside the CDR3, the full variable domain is DTGVSQNPRHKITKRGQNVTFRCDPISEHNRLYWYRQTLGQGPEFLTYFQNEAQLEKSRLLSDRFSAERPKGSFSTLEIQRTEQGDSAMYLCASSLKAQTEAFFGQGTRLTVV.

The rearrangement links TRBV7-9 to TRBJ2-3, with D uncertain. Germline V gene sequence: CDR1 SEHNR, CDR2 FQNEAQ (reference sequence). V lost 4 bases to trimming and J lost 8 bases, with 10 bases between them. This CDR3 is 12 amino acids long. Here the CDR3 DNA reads TGTGCCAGCAGCTCAGAGGTATCTACGCAGTATTTT. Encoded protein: CASSSEVSTQYF.

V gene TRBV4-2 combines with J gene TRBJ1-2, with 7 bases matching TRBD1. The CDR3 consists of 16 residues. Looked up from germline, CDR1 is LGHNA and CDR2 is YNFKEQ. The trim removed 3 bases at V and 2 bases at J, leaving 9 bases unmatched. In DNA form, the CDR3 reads TGTGCCAGCAGCCACGGGGGAGAGACAGGGAACTATGGCTACACCTTC. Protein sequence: CASSHGGETGNYGYTF.

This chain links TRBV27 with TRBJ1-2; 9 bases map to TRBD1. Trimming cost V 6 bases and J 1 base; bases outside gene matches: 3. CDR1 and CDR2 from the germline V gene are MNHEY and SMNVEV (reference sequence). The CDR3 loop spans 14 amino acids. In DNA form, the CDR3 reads TGTGCCAGCAGGACGGGACAGGGTAACTATGGCTACACCTTC. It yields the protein CASRTGQGNYGYTF.

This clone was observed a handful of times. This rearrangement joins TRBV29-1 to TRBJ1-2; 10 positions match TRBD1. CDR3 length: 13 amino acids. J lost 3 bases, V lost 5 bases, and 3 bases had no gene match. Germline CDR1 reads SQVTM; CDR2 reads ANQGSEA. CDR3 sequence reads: CSVKTGGDYGYTF. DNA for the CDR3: TGCAGCGTTAAGACAGGGGGCGACTATGGCTACACCTTC.

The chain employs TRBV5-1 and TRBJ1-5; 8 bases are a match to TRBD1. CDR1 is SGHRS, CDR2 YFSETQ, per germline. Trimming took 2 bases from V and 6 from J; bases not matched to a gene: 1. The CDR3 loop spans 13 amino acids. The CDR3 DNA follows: TGCGCCAGCAGCTTCGGACAGGGTCAGCCCCAGCATTTT. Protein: CASSFGQGQPQHF.

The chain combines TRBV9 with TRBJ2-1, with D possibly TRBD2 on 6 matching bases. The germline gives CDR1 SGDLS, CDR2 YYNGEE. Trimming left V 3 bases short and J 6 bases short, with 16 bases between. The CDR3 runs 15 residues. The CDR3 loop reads CASSGLVVSVNEQFF. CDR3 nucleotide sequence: TGTGCCAGCAGCGGACTAGTCGTTTCGGTCAATGAGCAGTTCTTC.

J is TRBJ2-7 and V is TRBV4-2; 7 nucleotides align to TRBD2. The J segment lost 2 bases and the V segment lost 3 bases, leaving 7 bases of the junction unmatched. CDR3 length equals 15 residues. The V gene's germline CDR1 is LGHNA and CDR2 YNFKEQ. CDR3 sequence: CASSQPGGPPYEQYF. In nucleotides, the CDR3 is TGTGCCAGCAGCCAGCCGGGGGGACCTCCCTACGAGCAGTACTTC.

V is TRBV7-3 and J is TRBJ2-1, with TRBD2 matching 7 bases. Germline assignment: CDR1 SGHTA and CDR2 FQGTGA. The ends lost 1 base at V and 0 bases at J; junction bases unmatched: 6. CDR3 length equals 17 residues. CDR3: CASSLNPSGFSYNEQFF. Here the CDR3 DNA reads TGTGCCAGCAGCTTAAACCCTAGCGGATTCTCCTACAATGAGCAGTTCTTC.

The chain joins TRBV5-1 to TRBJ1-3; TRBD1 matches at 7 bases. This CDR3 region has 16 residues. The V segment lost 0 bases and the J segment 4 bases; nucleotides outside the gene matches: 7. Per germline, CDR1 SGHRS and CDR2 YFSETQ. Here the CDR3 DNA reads TGCGCCAGCAGCTTGGGACAGGGTTTAAGGGGAAACACCATATATTTT. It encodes CASSLGQGLRGNTIYF.

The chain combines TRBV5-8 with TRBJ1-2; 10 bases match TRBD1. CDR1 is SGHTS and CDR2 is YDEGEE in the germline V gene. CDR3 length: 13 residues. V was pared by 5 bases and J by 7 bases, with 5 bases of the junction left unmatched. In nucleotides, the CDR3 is TGTGCCAGCAGGTCCGGGACAGGGGTTGGCTACACCTTC. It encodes CASRSGTGVGYTF.

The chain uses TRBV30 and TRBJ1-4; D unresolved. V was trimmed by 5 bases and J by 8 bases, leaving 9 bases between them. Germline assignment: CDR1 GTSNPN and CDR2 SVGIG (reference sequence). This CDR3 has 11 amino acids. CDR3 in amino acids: CAWGRSEKLFF. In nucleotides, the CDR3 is TGTGCCTGGGGCCGATCCGAAAAACTGTTTTTT.

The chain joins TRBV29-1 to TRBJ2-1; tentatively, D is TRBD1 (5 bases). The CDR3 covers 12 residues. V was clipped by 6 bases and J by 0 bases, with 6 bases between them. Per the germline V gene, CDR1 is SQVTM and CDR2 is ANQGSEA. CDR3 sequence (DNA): TGCAGCGTAGACAGCTCCTACAATGAGCAGTTCTTC. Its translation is CSVDSSYNEQFF.

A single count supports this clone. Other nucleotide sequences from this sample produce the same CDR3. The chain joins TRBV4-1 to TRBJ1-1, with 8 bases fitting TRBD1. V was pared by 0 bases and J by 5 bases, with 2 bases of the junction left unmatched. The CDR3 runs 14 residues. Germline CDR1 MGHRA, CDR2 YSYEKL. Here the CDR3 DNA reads TGCGCCAGCAGCCAAGATACAGGGGGGACTGAAGCTTTCTTT. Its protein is CASSQDTGGTEAFF.

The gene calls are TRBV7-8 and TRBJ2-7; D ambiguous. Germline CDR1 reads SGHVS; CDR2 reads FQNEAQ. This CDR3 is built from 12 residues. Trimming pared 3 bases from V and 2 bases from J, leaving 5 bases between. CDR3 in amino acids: CASSFQTYEQYF. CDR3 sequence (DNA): TGTGCCAGCAGCTTTCAAACCTACGAGCAGTACTTC. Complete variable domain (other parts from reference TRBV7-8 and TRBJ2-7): GAGVSQSPRYKVAKRGQDVALRCDPISGHVSLFWYQQALGQGPEFLTYFQNEAQLDKSGLPSDRFFAERPEGSVSTLKIQRTQQEDSAVYLCASSFQTYEQYFGPGTRLTVT.

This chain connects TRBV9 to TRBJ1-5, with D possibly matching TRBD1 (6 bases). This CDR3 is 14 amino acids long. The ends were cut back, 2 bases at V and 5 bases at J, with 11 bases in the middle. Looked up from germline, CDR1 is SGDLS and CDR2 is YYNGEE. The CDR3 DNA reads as TGTGCCAGCAGCGTGACAGGTCTACATCAGCCCCAGCATTTT. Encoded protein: CASSVTGLHQPQHF.

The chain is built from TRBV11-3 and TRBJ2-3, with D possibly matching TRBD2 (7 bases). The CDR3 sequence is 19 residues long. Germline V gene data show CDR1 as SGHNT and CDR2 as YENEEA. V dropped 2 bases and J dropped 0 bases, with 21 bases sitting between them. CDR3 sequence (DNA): TGTGCCAGCAGCTTAAGGGGGGGGGCGTCACCCCCTAGCACAGATACGCAGTATTTT. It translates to CASSLRGGASPPSTDTQYF. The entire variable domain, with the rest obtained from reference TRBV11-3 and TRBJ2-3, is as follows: EAGVVQSPRYKIIEKKQPVAFWCNPISGHNTLYWYLQNLGQGPELLIRYENEEAVDDSQLPKDRFSAERLKGVDSTLKIQPAELGDSAVYLCASSLRGGASPPSTDTQYFGPGTRLTVL.

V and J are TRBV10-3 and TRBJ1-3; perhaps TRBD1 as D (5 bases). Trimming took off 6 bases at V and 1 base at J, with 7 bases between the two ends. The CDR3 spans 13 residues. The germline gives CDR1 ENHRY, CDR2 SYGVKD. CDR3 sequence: CAISPGSGNTIYF. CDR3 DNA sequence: TGTGCCATCAGCCCAGGGTCTGGAAACACCATATATTTT.